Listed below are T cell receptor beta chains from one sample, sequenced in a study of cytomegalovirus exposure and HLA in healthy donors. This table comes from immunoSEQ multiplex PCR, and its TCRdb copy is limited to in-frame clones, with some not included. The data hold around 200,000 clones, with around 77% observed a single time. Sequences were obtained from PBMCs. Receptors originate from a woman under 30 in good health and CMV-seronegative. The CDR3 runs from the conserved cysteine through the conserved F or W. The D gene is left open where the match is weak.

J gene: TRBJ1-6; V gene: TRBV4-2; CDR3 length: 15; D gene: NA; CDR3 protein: CASSQGQGSNSPLHF
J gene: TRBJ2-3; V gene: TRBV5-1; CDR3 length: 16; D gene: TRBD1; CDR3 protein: CASSEDRGGGTDTQYF
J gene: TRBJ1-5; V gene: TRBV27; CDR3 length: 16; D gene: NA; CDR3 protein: CASSFGPPSSNQPQHF
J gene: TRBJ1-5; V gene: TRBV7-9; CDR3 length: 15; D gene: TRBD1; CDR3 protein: CASSYGTGVNQPQHF
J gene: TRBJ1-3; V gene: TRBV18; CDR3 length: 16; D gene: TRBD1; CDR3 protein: CASSPGTGDSGNTIYF
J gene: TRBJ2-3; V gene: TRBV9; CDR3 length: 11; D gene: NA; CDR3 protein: CASSVSNTQYF
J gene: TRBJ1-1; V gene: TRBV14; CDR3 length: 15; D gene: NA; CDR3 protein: CASSKGAGRNTEAFF
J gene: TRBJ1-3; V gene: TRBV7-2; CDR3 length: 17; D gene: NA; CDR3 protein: CASSSGRGGKVGNTIYF
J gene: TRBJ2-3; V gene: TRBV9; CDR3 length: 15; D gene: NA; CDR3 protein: CASSVLGGLTDTQYF
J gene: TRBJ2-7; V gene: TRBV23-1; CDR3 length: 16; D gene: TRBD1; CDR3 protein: CASSQPRTGADYEQYF
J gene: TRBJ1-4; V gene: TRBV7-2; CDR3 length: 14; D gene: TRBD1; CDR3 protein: CASSPGTANEKLFF
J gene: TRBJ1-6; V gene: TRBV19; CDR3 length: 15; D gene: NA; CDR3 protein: CASSATVNRNSPLHF
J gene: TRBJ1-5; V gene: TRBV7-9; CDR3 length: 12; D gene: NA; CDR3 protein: CASSSRDRAQHF
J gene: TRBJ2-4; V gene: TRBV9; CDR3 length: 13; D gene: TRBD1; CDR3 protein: CASSYRGSNIQYF
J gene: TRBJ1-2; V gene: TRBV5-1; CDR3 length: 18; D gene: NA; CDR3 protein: CASSGGDCLEPFCYGYTF
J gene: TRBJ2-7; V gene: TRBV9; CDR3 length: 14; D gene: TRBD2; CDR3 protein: CASSDSGRVDEQYF
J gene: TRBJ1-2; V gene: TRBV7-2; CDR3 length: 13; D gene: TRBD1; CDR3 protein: CASSLGPPAQGDF
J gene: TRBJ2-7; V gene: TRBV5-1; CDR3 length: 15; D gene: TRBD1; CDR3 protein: CASSSGQGALYEQYF
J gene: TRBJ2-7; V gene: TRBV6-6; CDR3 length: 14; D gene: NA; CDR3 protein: CASSYDEGRYEQYF
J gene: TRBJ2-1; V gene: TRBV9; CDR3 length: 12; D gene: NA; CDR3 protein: CASSGERNEQFF
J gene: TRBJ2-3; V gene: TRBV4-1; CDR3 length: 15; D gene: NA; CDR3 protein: CASSQEELARNTQYF
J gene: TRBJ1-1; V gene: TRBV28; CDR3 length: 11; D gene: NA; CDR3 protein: CASTRAPEAFF
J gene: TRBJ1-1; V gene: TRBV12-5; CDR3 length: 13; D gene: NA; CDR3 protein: CASGAPGYTEAFF
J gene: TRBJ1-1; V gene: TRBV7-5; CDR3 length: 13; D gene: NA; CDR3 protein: CARSLGRNTEAFF
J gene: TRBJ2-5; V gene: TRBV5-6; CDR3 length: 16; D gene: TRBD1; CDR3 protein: CASSLLPGQGGETQYF
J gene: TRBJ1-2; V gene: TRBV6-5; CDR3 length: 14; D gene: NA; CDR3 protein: CASSYGGRDYGYTF
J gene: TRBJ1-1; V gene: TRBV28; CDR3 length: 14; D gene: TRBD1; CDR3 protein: CASSPYSSTGYAFF